This is a list of T cell receptor beta chains from one sample in a study of shared clonotypes between healthy human individuals. Sequenced by immunoSEQ multiplex PCR; TCRdb stores in-frame clones only, minus some. Of 2 million to 2.5 million clones in the sample, 85% to 95% were seen once. The specimen sequenced was naive CD4+ T cells from PBMCs. The receptor set was obtained from a man between 18 and 29 years old in good health. Some clones in this sample may be carry-over from other donors' samples. The CDR3 runs from the conserved cysteine through the conserved F or W. The D gene is left open where the match is weak. The size field is filled for only some rows; it gives once, few, many or a size class.

>NA|TRBJ2-5|TRBV29-1|NA
TGCAGCGTTGGTTTAAGGGTTGTAGGGACCCAGTACTTC
CSVGLRVVGTQYF
>NA|TRBJ2-7|TRBV7-9|NA
TGTGCCAGCAGCTTAGGGGCCCCCAGGGAGTCCGAGCAGTACTTC
CASSLGAPRESEQYF
>NA|TRBJ2-7|TRBV5-4|NA
TGTGCCAGCAGCTTGCGACCCCAGGGACACGAGCAGTACTTC
CASSLRPQGHEQYF
>once|TRBJ2-1|TRBV6-5|TRBD2
TGTGCCAGCAGTTCAAGACTAGCTAAGTTCTCCAATGAGCAGTTCTTC
CASSSRLAKFSNEQFF
>NA|TRBJ1-2|TRBV6-6|NA
TGTGCCAGCAGTTACCAATTCCAGGGGCTCTATGGCTACACCTTC
CASSYQFQGLYGYTF
>NA|TRBJ2-4|TRBV6-5|TRBD1
TGTGCCAGCAGTTCGGCCCGGGACAGGGAGCAGTACTTC
CASSSARDREQYF
>NA|TRBJ1-5|TRBV5-8|NA
TGTGCCAGCAGCCCATCCGGAGGGACGGATAATAGCAATCAGCCCCAGCATTTT
CASSPSGGTDNSNQPQHF
>NA|TRBJ2-5|TRBV7-9|TRBD2
TGTGCCAGCAGCGCACTGCGACTAGCGGGACAAGAGACCCAGTACTTC
CASSALRLAGQETQYF
>NA|TRBJ2-3|TRBV4-3|NA
TGCGCCAGCAGCCAAGATCTTCCGGGGTCTAGCACAGATACGCAGTATTTT
CASSQDLPGSSTDTQYF
>NA|TRBJ2-2|TRBV27|TRBD1
TGTGCCAGCAGTTTTCCCCCAGGCAGGGGGCTAAGTGGCACCGGGGAGCTGTTTTTT
CASSFPPGRGLSGTGELFF
>NA|TRBJ1-1|TRBV19|NA
TGTGCCAGTAGTATAGAGGTAGGGAAGAACACTGAAGCTTTCTTT
CASSIEVGKNTEAFF
>NA|TRBJ2-7|TRBV28|TRBD1
TGTGCCAGCAGTTTATCCAGGGGGTACGACGAGCAGTACTTC
CASSLSRGYDEQYF
>NA|TRBJ1-1|TRBV18|TRBD1
TGTGCCAGCTCACGAGACAGGGTGAACACTGAAGCTTTCTTT
CASSRDRVNTEAFF
>NA|TRBJ2-7|TRBV28|TRBD2
TGTGCCAGTTCTAGCGGGAATCGTGAGCAGTACTTC
CASSSGNREQYF
>NA|TRBJ2-7|TRBV9|TRBD2
TGTGCCAGCAGCATAGGGAGCGGGAGCTACTACGAGCAGTACTTC
CASSIGSGSYYEQYF
>NA|TRBJ2-5|TRBV15|NA
TGTGCCACCAGCAGCCCCTTAGGGACCCAGTACTTC
CATSSPLGTQYF
>NA|TRBJ2-7|TRBV15|TRBD1
TGTGCCACCAGCAGTCTACGGGACAGGGCGGCCTACGAGCAGTACTTC
CATSSLRDRAAYEQYF
>NA|TRBJ1-4|TRBV30|NA
TGTGCCCAGGGGTTTATTAATGAAAAACTGTTTTTT
CAQGFINEKLFF
>NA|TRBJ2-3|TRBV7-9|NA
TGTGCCAGCCGCATTTACGGTCCGGGCGGGAGCACAGATACGCAGTATTTT
CASRIYGPGGSTDTQYF
>NA|TRBJ2-1|TRBV10-3|TRBD2
TGTGCCACCTATCCGGGACTAGCGGGAGACCATGAGCAGTTCTTC
CATYPGLAGDHEQFF
>once|TRBJ1-1|TRBV28|NA
TGTGCCATCTCAGATGGGCTGATGACAGCTTTCTTT
CAISDGLMTAFF
>NA|TRBJ1-5|TRBV28|TRBD1
TGTGCCAGCAGTTCTCCCGGGACAGGTATCTATCAGCCCCAGCATTTT
CASSSPGTGIYQPQHF
>NA|TRBJ2-5|TRBV5-1|TRBD1
TGCGCCAGCAGCTTGACAGGGGGCGGGGAGACCCAGTACTTC
CASSLTGGGETQYF
>once|TRBJ2-7|TRBV30|NA
TGTGCCTGGAGTGTAGACGGTGAGCAGTACTTC
CAWSVDGEQYF
>few|TRBJ1-2|TRBV19|TRBD1
TGTGCCAGTAGTATCACTCGACAGGGGGGCGACGGCTACACCTTC
CASSITRQGGDGYTF
>NA|TRBJ2-5|TRBV6-6|TRBD2
TGTGCCAGCAGTTACGCCAGCGGGAGATGGGAGACCCAGTACTTC
CASSYASGRWETQYF
>NA|TRBJ2-3|TRBV25-1|NA
TGTGCCAGCAGTGGCAACTGGGGCAAGGAGGATACGCAGTATTTT
CASSGNWGKEDTQYF
>NA|TRBJ2-7|TRBV11-2|NA
TGTGCCAGCAGCCCAAGAACCGGGGAAGCCTACGAGCAGTACTTC
CASSPRTGEAYEQYF
>once|TRBJ1-5|TRBV4-1|TRBD1
TGCGCCAGCAGCCAGGCGATGCAGGGGGCCCAGGGGCCCCAGCATTTT
CASSQAMQGAQGPQHF
>once|TRBJ2-7|TRBV18|TRBD1
TGTGCCAGCTCACTAAGCCTTACAGGGGGGTCCTACGAGCAGTACTTC
CASSLSLTGGSYEQYF
>once|TRBJ1-1|TRBV28|NA
TGTGCCAGCAGTTTAGCGGAGCAAAGGGCTTTCTTT
CASSLAEQRAFF
>NA|TRBJ2-5|TRBV14|NA
TGTGCCAGCAGCCAAGTTTTTGGACAAGAGACCCAGTACTTC
CASSQVFGQETQYF
>NA|TRBJ1-2|TRBV5-1|TRBD1
TGCGCCAGCAGCTTGGCCGAGGGGGCCCTAGATGGCTACACCTTC
CASSLAEGALDGYTF
>NA|TRBJ2-2|TRBV9|NA
TGTGCCAGCAGCGTCGGGACTCCGAACACCGGGGAGCTGTTTTTT
CASSVGTPNTGELFF
>NA|TRBJ1-4|TRBV7-2|NA
TGTGCCAGCAGCGCATTTGACAGGAGGCGTGAAAAACTGTTTTTT
CASSAFDRRREKLFF
>NA|TRBJ2-7|TRBV18|TRBD1
TGTGCCAGCTCACCTGTGGACAGGGGGTGGGAGCAGTACTTC
CASSPVDRGWEQYF
>NA|TRBJ1-3|TRBV7-9|NA
TGTGCCAGCAGCAAGGGACATACGGTTTCTGGAAACACCATATATTTT
CASSKGHTVSGNTIYF
>NA|TRBJ2-7|TRBV19|NA
TGTGCCAGTAGCAAACCAACCGGCTATTCGAACGAGCAGTACTTC
CASSKPTGYSNEQYF
>NA|TRBJ1-2|TRBV27|TRBD1
TGTGCCAGCAGTTTACAGGGGGCGCGAGGCTACACCTTC
CASSLQGARGYTF
>NA|TRBJ2-3|TRBV29-1|NA
TGCACCGCCGGGCTTAGCACAGATACGCAGTATTTT
CTAGLSTDTQYF
>NA|TRBJ1-1|TRBV15|NA
TGTGCCACCAGCAGAGGGGGGACGGCGAACACTGAAGCTTTCTTT
CATSRGGTANTEAFF